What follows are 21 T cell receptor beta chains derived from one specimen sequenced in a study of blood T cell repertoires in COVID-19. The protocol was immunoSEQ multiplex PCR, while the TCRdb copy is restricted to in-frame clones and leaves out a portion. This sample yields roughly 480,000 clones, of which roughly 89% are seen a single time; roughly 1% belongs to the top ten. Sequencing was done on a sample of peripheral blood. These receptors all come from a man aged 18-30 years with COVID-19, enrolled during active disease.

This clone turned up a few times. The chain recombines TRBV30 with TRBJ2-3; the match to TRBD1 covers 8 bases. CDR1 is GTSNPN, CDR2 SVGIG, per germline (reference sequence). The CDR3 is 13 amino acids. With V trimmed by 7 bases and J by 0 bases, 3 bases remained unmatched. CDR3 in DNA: TGTGCCTACAGGGGGATCAGCACAGATACGCAGTATTTT. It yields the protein CAYRGISTDTQYF.

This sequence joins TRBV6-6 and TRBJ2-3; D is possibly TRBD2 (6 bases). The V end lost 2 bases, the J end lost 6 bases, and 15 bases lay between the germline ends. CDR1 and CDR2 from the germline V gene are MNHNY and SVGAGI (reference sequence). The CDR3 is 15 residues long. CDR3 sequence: CASSYRGMGMDTQYF. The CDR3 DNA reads TGTGCCAGCAGTTACCGGGGGATGGGAATGGATACGCAGTATTTT.

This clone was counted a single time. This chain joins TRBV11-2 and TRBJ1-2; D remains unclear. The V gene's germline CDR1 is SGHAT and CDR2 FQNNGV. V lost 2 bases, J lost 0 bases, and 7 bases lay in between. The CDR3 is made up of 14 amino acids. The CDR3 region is CASSLQATNYGYTF. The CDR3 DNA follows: TGTGCCAGCAGCTTACAGGCTACTAACTATGGCTACACCTTC.

CDR3 bases: TGTGCCAGCTCGGAACCGGGACAGGGAACTAGCACAGATACGCAGTATTTT. This codes for CASSEPGQGTSTDTQYF. The chain combines TRBV18 with TRBJ2-3; TRBD1 aligns across 9 bases. This CDR3 contains 17 residues. Trimming took 6 bases from V and 0 from J; bases not matched to a gene: 10. Looked up from germline, CDR1 is KGHSH and CDR2 is LQKENI.

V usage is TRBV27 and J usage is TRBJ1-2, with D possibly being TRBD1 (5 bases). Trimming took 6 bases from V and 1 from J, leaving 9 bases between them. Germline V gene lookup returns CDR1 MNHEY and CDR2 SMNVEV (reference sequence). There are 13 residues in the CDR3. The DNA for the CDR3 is TGTGCCAGCAGGAACCAGGGTAACTATGGCTACACCTTC. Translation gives CASRNQGNYGYTF.

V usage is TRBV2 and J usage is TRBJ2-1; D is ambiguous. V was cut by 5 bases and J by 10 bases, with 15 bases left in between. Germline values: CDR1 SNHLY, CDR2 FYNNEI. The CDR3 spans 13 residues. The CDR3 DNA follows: TGTGCCAGCAGTCCTGACTCGTTACTAGAGCAGTTCTTC. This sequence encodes CASSPDSLLEQFF.

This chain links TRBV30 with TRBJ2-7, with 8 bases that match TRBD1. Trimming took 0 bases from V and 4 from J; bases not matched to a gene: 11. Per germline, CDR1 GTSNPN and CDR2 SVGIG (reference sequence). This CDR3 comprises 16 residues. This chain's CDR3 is CAWSVRGGQGPYEQYF. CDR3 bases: TGTGCCTGGAGTGTAAGGGGTGGACAGGGCCCATACGAGCAGTACTTC.

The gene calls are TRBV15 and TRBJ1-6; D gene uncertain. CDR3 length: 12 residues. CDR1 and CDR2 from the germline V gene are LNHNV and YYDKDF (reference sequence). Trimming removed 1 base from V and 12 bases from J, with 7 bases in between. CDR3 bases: TGTGCCACCAGCAGAGTACTTGGACCCCTCCACTTT. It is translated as CATSRVLGPLHF.

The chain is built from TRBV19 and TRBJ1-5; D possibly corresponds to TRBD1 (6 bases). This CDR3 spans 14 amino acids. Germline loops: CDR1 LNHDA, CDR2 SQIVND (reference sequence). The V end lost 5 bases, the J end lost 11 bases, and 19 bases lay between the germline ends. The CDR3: CASSAQGGRVAQHF. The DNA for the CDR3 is TGTGCCAGTAGTGCACAGGGAGGGAGGGTGGCCCAGCATTTT.

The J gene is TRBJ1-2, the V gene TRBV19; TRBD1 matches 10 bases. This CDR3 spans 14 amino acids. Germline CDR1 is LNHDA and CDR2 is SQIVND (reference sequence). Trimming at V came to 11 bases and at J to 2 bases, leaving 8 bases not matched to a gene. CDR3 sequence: CAVSGTGENYGYTF. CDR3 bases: TGTGCCGTCTCCGGGACAGGGGAAAACTATGGCTACACCTTC. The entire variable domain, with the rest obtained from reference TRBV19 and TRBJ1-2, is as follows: DGGITQSPKYLFRKEGQNVTLSCEQNLNHDAMYWYRQDPGQGLRLIYYSQIVNDFQKGDIAEGYSVSREKKESFPLTVTSAQKNPTAFYLCAVSGTGENYGYTFGSGTRLTVV.

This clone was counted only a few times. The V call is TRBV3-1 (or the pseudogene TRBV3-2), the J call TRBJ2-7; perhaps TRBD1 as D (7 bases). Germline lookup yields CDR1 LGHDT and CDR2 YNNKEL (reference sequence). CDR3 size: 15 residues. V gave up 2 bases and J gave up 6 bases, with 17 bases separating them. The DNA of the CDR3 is TGTGCCAGCAGCCAATGGGGGGACAGCGCCAGCGAGCAGTACTTC. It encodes CASSQWGDSASEQYF.

The CDR3 nucleotides read TGTGCCAGCAGCTTAAGTCCTAGCGGCTCCTACGAGCAGTACTTC. Encoded protein: CASSLSPSGSYEQYF. The chain combines TRBV7-2 with TRBJ2-7; 7 nucleotides line up with TRBD2. The CDR3 is 15 residues long. V was pared by 2 bases and J by 0 bases, with 4 bases of the junction left unmatched. Per germline, CDR1 SGHTA and CDR2 FQGNSA.

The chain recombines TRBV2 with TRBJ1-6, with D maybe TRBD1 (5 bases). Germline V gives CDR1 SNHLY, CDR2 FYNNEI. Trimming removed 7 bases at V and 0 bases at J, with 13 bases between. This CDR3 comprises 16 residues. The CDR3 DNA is TGTGCCAGCACCGAACGGGGGAGCTCCTATAATTCACCCCTCCACTTT. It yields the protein CASTERGSSYNSPLHF.

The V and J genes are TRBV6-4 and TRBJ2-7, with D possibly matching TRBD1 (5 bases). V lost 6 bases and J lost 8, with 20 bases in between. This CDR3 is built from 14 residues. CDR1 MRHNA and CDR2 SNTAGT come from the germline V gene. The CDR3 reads CASRNRFDVGKQYF. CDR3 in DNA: TGTGCCAGCAGAAACAGGTTTGATGTTGGAAAGCAGTACTTC.

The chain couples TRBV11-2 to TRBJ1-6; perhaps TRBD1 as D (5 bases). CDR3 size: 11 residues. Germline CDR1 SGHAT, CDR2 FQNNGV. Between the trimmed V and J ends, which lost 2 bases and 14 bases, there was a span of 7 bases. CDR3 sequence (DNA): TGTGCCAGCAGCTTAAGGGGCACCCTCCACTTT. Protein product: CASSLRGTLHF.

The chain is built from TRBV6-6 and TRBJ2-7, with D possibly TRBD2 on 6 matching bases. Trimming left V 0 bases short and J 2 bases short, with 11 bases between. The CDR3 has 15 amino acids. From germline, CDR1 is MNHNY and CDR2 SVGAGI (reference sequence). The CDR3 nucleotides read TGTGCCAGCAGTTACTCTGCCGGGAGTGCCTACGAGCAGTACTTC. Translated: CASSYSAGSAYEQYF.

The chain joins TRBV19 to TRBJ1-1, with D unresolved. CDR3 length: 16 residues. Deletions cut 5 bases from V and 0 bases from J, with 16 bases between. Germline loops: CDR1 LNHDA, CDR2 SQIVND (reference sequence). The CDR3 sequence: CASSPSSGFVNTEAFF. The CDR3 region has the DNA TGTGCCAGTAGTCCTTCGTCGGGTTTTGTGAACACTGAAGCTTTCTTT.

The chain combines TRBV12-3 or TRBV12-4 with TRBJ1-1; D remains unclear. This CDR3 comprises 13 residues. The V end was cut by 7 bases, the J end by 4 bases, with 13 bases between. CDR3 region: CASMRVLGTEAFF. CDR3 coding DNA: TGTGCCAGCATGCGGGTGTTGGGCACTGAAGCTTTCTTT.

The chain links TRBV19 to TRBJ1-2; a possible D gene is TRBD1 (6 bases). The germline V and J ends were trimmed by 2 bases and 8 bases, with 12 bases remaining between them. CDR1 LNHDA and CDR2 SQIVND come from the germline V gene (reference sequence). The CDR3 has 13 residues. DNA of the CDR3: TGTGCCAGTAGTATACCAGGGGCACTCGGCTACACCTTC. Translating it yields CASSIPGALGYTF.

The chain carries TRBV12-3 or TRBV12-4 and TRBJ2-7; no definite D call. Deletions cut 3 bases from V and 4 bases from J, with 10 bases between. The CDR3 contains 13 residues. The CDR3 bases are TGTGCCAGCAGTTTTACCCGAGATTACGAGCAGTACTTC. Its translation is CASSFTRDYEQYF.

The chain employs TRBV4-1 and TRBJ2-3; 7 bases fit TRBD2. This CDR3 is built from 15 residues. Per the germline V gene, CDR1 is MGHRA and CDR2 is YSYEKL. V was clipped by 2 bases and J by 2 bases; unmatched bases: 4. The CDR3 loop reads CASSQSLAFTDTQYF. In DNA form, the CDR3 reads TGCGCCAGCAGCCAATCACTAGCGTTCACAGATACGCAGTATTTT.